This T cell receptor beta chain is from a study of T cells in Graves' hyperthyroidism and ophthalmopathy. Each diagnosis was grounded in clinical symptoms, serum thyroxine and TRAb, thyroid ultrasound, and orbital computed tomography. Broader study findings: A 13 V-J signature model discriminated ophthalmopathy versus stable hyperthyroidism. Before onset, by a median of about seven months, the model predicted ophthalmopathy. Peripheral blood also featured most of the thyroid clonotypes expanded above 0.001.

From germline, CDR1 is LGHDT and CDR2 YNNKEL (reference sequence). The CDR3 spans 15 residues. V was trimmed by 4 bases and J by 4 bases, leaving 15 bases between them. The table lists this clonotype with many counts. Its antigen is undetermined. The TCR beta CDR3 regions underwent amplification using RNA transcripts as the source. An initial round of RT-PCR targeting the TCR CDR3 relied on the HTBI primer set. TCRdb reprocessed the multiplex PCR reads via MiXCR and lists one record per CDR3 protein. The sample carries around 690,000 distinct CDR3 sequences, under 25% recorded once. This clonotype originated in a man aged 25 to 45 with Graves' ophthalmopathy. This chain links TRBV3-1 with TRBJ2-3; D possibly corresponds to TRBD2 (6 bases). The sequenced sample was blood. The CDR3, as DNA: TGTGCCAGCAGCCCTACGGGACTTGGGGCAGATACGCAGTATTTT. This translates into CASSPTGLGADTQYF.